One sample yielded the 7 T cell receptor beta chains listed below, sequenced in a study of T cell repertoires in cytomegalovirus infection. TCRdb recomputed calls from the reads with MiXCR, one row per CDR3 protein. The sample has 750,000 to 900,000 distinct CDR3 sequences; about 29% are singletons. No antigen is known for these receptors. Specimen: cultured CD8+ T cells from PBMCs, collected from culture after CMV antigen stimulation. Source of these receptors: a human donor in good health (CMV status not recorded). Some clones in this sample may be carry-over from other donors' samples.

Points on this clonotype: Compared with germline, one end of the junction differs, possibly owing to a read error. The gene calls are TRBV6-5 and TRBJ1-4; D is undetermined. The CDR3 totals 15 residues. The germline gives CDR1 MNHEY, CDR2 SVGAGI. Written as DNA, the CDR3 is TGTGTCAGCAGTTACTCGCCAGATACCCCGGAAAAACTGTTTTTT. It translates to CVSSYSPDTPEKLFF.

This clonotype appeared a few times. The chain has TRBV6-5 and TRBJ2-1, with TRBD1 matching over 7 bases. The V and J ends lost 5 bases and 5 bases, in that order; junction bases with no gene match: 6. Germline V gene data show CDR1 as MNHEY and CDR2 as SVGAGI. The CDR3 length is 14 residues. CDR3 nucleotides: TGTGCCAGCAGTCCGGGACAGACCCACAATGAGCAGTTCTTC. Protein sequence: CASSPGQTHNEQFF.

The rearrangement links TRBV7-2 to TRBJ2-2; possibly TRBD2 for D (6 bases). CDR3 length equals 15 residues. Trimming cost V 5 bases and J 13 bases, with 23 bases left between them. Germline values: CDR1 SGHTA, CDR2 FQGNSA. The CDR3 region has the DNA TGTGCCAGCAGCCCAAGGAAGGTCCGGGCGGAGGGGCTGTTTTTT. Translated, it gives CASSPRKVRAEGLFF.

The genes are TRBV4-1 and TRBJ2-1, with TRBD1 matching over 12 bases. The V segment lost 0 bases and the J segment 8 bases; nucleotides outside the gene matches: 5. This CDR3 contains 16 residues. Germline CDR1 reads MGHRA; CDR2 reads YSYEKL. DNA for the CDR3: TGCGCCAGCAGCCAAGAAGGGACAGGGGGCCCGGATGAGCAGTTCTTC. This codes for CASSQEGTGGPDEQFF.

This clonotype appeared many times. V and J are TRBV7-8 and TRBJ2-7; tentatively, D is TRBD1 (5 bases). V lost 1 base and J lost 0, with 10 bases in between. CDR3 length: 15 residues. Germline assignment: CDR1 SGHVS and CDR2 FQNEAQ. The CDR3 region is CASSLGGSSSYEQYF. In nucleotides, the CDR3 is TGTGCCAGCAGCTTAGGGGGCTCGAGCTCCTACGAGCAGTACTTC.

V is TRBV5-1 and J is TRBJ2-7; possibly TRBD1 for D (6 bases). Trimming removed 4 bases from V and 3 bases from J, with 14 bases in between. Germline V gene data show CDR1 as SGHRS and CDR2 as YFSETQ. CDR3 length equals 14 residues. DNA of the CDR3: TGCGCCAGCAGCCCCCTACCGGACAGCTACGAGCAGTACGTC. This gives the protein CASSPLPDSYEQYV.

In this sample, this clonotype turned up many times. The chain links TRBV7-2 to TRBJ2-7, with 9 bases matching TRBD2. Per germline, CDR1 SGHTA and CDR2 FQGNSA. V lost 5 bases, J lost 0 bases, and 5 bases stayed unmatched. This CDR3 comprises 15 residues. The CDR3 DNA reads TGTGCCAGCAGCCCGACTAGCGGAGCCTCCTACGAGCAGTACTTC. This codes for CASSPTSGASYEQYF.